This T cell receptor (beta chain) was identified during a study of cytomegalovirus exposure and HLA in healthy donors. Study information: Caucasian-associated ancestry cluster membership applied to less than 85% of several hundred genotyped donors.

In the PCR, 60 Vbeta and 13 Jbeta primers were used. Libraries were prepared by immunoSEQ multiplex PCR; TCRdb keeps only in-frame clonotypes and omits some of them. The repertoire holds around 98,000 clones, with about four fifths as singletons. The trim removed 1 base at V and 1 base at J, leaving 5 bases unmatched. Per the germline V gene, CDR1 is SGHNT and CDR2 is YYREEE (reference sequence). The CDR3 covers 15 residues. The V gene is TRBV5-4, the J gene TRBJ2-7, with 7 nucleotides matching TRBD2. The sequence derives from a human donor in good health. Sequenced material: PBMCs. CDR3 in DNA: TGTGCCAGCAGCTTGTGGGGGGGATTGTCCTACGAGCAGTACTTC. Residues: CASSLWGGLSYEQYF.